This entry lists 2 T cell receptor beta chains sequenced from one sample in a study of T cell responses to AZD1222 COVID-19 vaccine. Sequencing was performed with immunoSEQ multiplex PCR; in TCRdb, only in-frame clones are kept and a portion is missing. This sample yields around 110,000 clones, of which 87% are seen a single time; around 7% belongs to the top ten. This specimen was peripheral blood, taken on day 0 of AZD1222 vaccination. The receptors derive from an adult in good health.

The chain uses TRBV7-9 and TRBJ2-7; the D is unclear. The germline V gene has CDR1 SEHNR and CDR2 FQNEAQ (reference sequence). Trimming left V 5 bases short and J 3 bases short, with 11 bases between. This CDR3 region has 13 residues. The CDR3 protein is CASSRPPSYEQYF. CDR3 DNA: TGTGCCAGCAGCCGTCCGCCAAGCTACGAGCAGTACTTC.

The rearrangement links TRBV7-8 to TRBJ2-7, with TRBD2 matching 8 bases. The junction had 5 bases not matched to a gene; V was cut back by 4 bases and J by 3 bases. CDR1 and CDR2 from the germline V gene are SGHVS and FQNEAQ. This CDR3 has 14 amino acids. CDR3 DNA: TGTGCCAGCAGCTACGGACTAGCTTTCTACGAGCAGTACTTC. Translated, it gives CASSYGLAFYEQYF.